The clone carrying this TCR beta chain was recorded a few times. The antigen remains undetermined. The treatment was: oral pan-JAK inhibitor, 5-10 mg twice daily. Extraction and reverse transcription of RNA yielded cDNA as the sequencing template. This table comes from immunoSEQ multiplex PCR, and its TCRdb copy is limited to in-frame clones, with some not included. The profile shows about 160,000 clones, less than 70% of them singletons. The data belong to a study of CD8+ T cells in alopecia areata. Study context: Treated patients were dosed with oral tofacitinib, taking 5 to 10 mg twice daily. Study-level points and caveats: In blood and scalp, many expanded lesional clones persisted during tofacitinib. Scalp clonality, together with expanded CD8+ clones among the top 100, fell significantly with tofacitinib.

The TCR was taken from a human donor with alopecia areata. The sequencing used CD4+ T cells sorted from blood, collected at week 24, from a patient treated with tofacitinib.

The CDR3 nucleotides read TGTGCCAGCAGCGTAGTTCGCACAGATACGCAGTATTTT. Its translation is CASSVVRTDTQYF. The chain has TRBV9 and TRBJ2-3; D is unclear. Germline lookup yields CDR1 SGDLS and CDR2 YYNGEE. CDR3 length equals 13 residues. The germline V and J ends were trimmed by 0 bases and 1 base, with 3 bases remaining between them.